One sample yielded the 19 T cell receptor beta chains listed below, sequenced in a study of cytomegalovirus exposure and HLA in healthy donors. This PCR relied on a set of 60 Vbeta primers and 13 Jbeta primers. The repertoire was sequenced with immunoSEQ multiplex PCR; TCRdb's copy has only in-frame clones and lacks some. Of 20,000 or so clones listed, about 78% are singletons. The source material was PBMCs. The receptors were gathered from a man aged 55 to 69 in good health and CMV-seronegative.

The chain employs TRBV15 and TRBJ2-2; D remains ambiguous. The V and J ends lost 1 base and 1 base respectively, with 4 bases between them. Germline V gives CDR1 LNHNV, CDR2 YYDKDF (reference sequence). The CDR3 loop spans 14 amino acids. The CDR3 region is CATSRVLNTGELFF. The DNA of the CDR3 is TGTGCCACCAGCAGAGTCCTGAACACCGGGGAGCTGTTTTTT.

CDR3 in DNA: TGTGCCAGCAGCTTAGGGGGGGGGCCGGGTGGCTACACCTTC. Translated, it gives CASSLGGGPGGYTF. This chain connects TRBV11-2 to TRBJ1-2; D is perhaps TRBD1 (6 bases). Trimming shortened V by 1 base and J by 7 bases, and 13 bases separated the two germline ends. From germline, CDR1 is SGHAT and CDR2 FQNNGV. CDR3 length: 14 amino acids.

This chain uses TRBV7-2 with TRBJ1-1, with a weak D call TRBD1 (5 bases). The V end lost 1 base, the J end lost 2 bases, and 11 bases lay between the germline ends. Per the germline V gene, CDR1 is SGHTA and CDR2 is FQGNSA. The CDR3 covers 15 residues. In DNA, the CDR3 is TGTGCCAGCAGCTTAGTCGGGGGTGTTAACACTGAAGCTTTCTTT. Its translation is CASSLVGGVNTEAFF.

The chain links TRBV7-2 to TRBJ2-7, with D perhaps TRBD2 (6 bases). The CDR3 has 13 amino acids. V lost 7 bases and J lost 3, with 13 bases in between. Germline V gene sequence: CDR1 SGHTA, CDR2 FQGNSA. CDR3 nucleotides: TGTGCCAGCACCCCCAGCGGGTACTACGAGCAGTACTTC. It codes for CASTPSGYYEQYF.

The V and J genes are TRBV10-3 and TRBJ2-7, with 7 bases identical to TRBD1. V shed 10 bases and J 5 bases; nucleotides not matched to a gene: 11. There are 13 residues in the CDR3. CDR1 is ENHRY, CDR2 SYGVKD, per germline. CDR3 nucleotides: TGTGCCAGCCGGGCAGGGGGAAGACACGAGCAGTACTTC. Residues: CASRAGGRHEQYF.

Regarding this clone: The junction departs from germline at one end; a sequencing error may be responsible. This specimen includes other DNA sequences encoding the same CDR3. The CDR3 bases are TGTGCCAGCACCACGAAGGCGGGGATAACAGATACGCAGTATTTC. Translation: CASTTKAGITDTQYF. The V and J genes are TRBV6-1 and TRBJ2-3; a weak D match, TRBD2 (6 bases). The CDR3 length is 15 residues. Germline lookup yields CDR1 MNHNS and CDR2 SASEGT.

The chain recombines TRBV7-2 with TRBJ2-5; D remains ambiguous. The CDR3 sequence is 14 residues long. The V gene lost 1 base and the J gene lost 5 bases, with 11 bases spanning the gap. Germline CDR1 reads SGHTA; CDR2 reads FQGNSA. The DNA for the CDR3 is TGTGCCAGCAGCTTAGAACCGCTAACCGAGACCCAGTACTTC. Protein sequence: CASSLEPLTETQYF.

This clone was detected only a few times. This rearrangement joins TRBV5-1 to TRBJ1-1, with a weak D call TRBD1 (5 bases). Trimming left V 3 bases short and J 10 bases short, with 13 bases between. The CDR3 covers 12 residues. Germline loops: CDR1 SGHRS, CDR2 YFSETQ. CDR3: CASSSLQGAAFF. The DNA of the CDR3 is TGCGCCAGCAGCTCCCTCCAGGGTGCAGCTTTCTTT.

This sequence joins TRBV6-1 and TRBJ1-2, with D possibly TRBD1 on 6 matching bases. V was pared by 4 bases and J by 2 bases, with 11 bases between. The germline CDR1 and CDR2 sequences are MNHNS and SASEGT. The CDR3 covers 14 residues. CDR3 amino acids: CASSGATGNYGYTF. The CDR3 DNA reads as TGTGCCAGCAGTGGGGCCACAGGGAACTATGGCTACACCTTC.

The chain uses TRBV19 and TRBJ2-7, with a tentative D call TRBD2 (6 bases). CDR1 is LNHDA, CDR2 SQIVND, per germline (reference sequence). The CDR3 spans 13 residues. V lost 11 bases and J 5 bases, leaving 19 bases between the germline ends. As DNA, the CDR3 is TGTGCCTCGAGGGGAGGTTACGCAGACGAGCAGTACTTC. Translated, it gives CASRGGYADEQYF.

J is TRBJ2-2 and V is TRBV7-9; 11 bases align to TRBD2. The CDR3 runs 18 residues. Germline values: CDR1 SEHNR, CDR2 FQNEAQ (reference sequence). J was trimmed by 4 bases and V by 5 bases; bases with no gene match: 12. CDR3 nucleotides: TGTGCCAGCAGCATTGGGACTAGCGGCCCCAGGAGCACCGGGGAGCTGTTTTTT. Amino acid sequence: CASSIGTSGPRSTGELFF.

This clone has just a few counts. V is TRBV27 and J is TRBJ2-7; D might be TRBD2 (7 bases). The CDR3 consists of 14 residues. Trimming pared 5 bases from V and 5 bases from J, leaving 16 bases between. Germline V lookup: CDR1 MNHEY, CDR2 SMNVEV (reference sequence). In DNA, the CDR3 is TGTGCCAGCAGTCTCTTTGGGAGGGGGGACGAGCAGTACTTC. Translating it yields CASSLFGRGDEQYF.

Worth noting for this clone: One junction end disagrees with the germline gene, perhaps due to a read error. The J gene is TRBJ2-7, the V gene TRBV19, with 12 bases identical to TRBD2. This CDR3 has 15 amino acids. From germline, CDR1 is LNHDA and CDR2 SQIVND (reference sequence). CDR3 DNA: TGTTCCAGTAGCCGAGGACTAGCGGGACCGTACGAGCAGTACTTC. Protein product: CSSSRGLAGPYEQYF.

The rearrangement links TRBV9 to TRBJ1-5; D is perhaps TRBD1 (6 bases). This CDR3 region has 14 residues. V lost 0 bases and J 4 bases, leaving 8 bases between the germline ends. Germline lookup yields CDR1 SGDLS and CDR2 YYNGEE. The CDR3 region has the DNA TGTGCCAGCAGCGTAGGGGACACAAATCAGCCCCAGCATTTT. Amino acid sequence: CASSVGDTNQPQHF.

The V gene is TRBV30, the J gene TRBJ2-5, with D possibly being TRBD1 (5 bases). The DNA end is more similar to TRBJ2-7, so the J call may be wrong. Germline CDR1 and CDR2: GTSNPN and SVGIG (reference sequence). The CDR3 length is 16 residues. CDR3 in DNA: TGTGCCTGGAGACATACCCCCCGGACAAAGAGCGACGAGCAGTACTTC. Protein sequence: CAWRHTPRTKSDEQYF.

The V call is TRBV19, the J call TRBJ2-6; no clear D. CDR3 length equals 15 residues. Trimming cost V 7 bases and J 3 bases, with 13 bases left between them. Germline-derived CDR1 and CDR2 are LNHDA and SQIVND (reference sequence). The CDR3 nucleotides are TGTGCCAGTAAAGAGTCCTCCTTTGGGGCCAACGTCCTGACTTTC. Its protein product is CASKESSFGANVLTF.

V gene TRBV9 combines with J gene TRBJ2-5; D uncertain. CDR1 is SGDLS and CDR2 is YYNGEE in the germline V gene. Trimming left V 7 bases short and J 2 bases short, with 9 bases between. The CDR3 contains 12 residues. The CDR3 here is CASSDNQETQYF. For the CDR3, the DNA is TGTGCCAGCTCCGACAATCAAGAGACCCAGTACTTC.

The J gene is TRBJ1-2, the V gene TRBV5-4, with D possibly TRBD1 on 5 matching bases. With 0 bases removed from V and 7 bases from J, the gap between germline ends came to 10 bases. Germline V lookup: CDR1 SGHNT, CDR2 YYREEE (reference sequence). This CDR3 comprises 13 residues. CDR3 in DNA: TGTGCCAGCAGCTTGGAGGTCGGGGGTGGCTACACCTTC. It encodes CASSLEVGGGYTF.

This chain links TRBV11-2 with TRBJ2-7; D uncertain. V shed 4 bases and J shed 1 base, with 8 bases lying between them. CDR3 length: 13 amino acids. The germline V gene has CDR1 SGHAT and CDR2 FQNNGV. For the CDR3, the DNA is TGTGCCAGCAGCTGGGTCGGGTCCTACGAGCAGTACTTC. Its protein is CASSWVGSYEQYF.